Described below is a single TCR beta chain sequence and its context. What it binds is unknown. The record originates from a study of molecular identifiers for immune sequencing clone quantification. General observations from the study: Among effectors, clones above 20 RNA copies held over 98% of molecules; among naive cells, under 1%.

There are 10 residues in the CDR3. Trimming pared 5 bases from V and 3 bases from J, leaving 5 bases between. Germline V gives CDR1 SQVTM, CDR2 ANQGSEA. Each CDR3 protein gets one entry after TCRdb re-called the PCR reads with MiXCR. The sample yields about 320,000 distinct CDR3 sequences, roughly 24% seen once. Sequencing was carried out using naive CD8+ T cells from blood, with Jurkat cell RNA spiked in. Subset reported: FACS-sorted CD8+CD4-CCR7+CD45RA+ naive T cells. The TCR comes from a human donor in good health. Some libraries in this study had Jurkat cell RNA spiked in. The V gene is TRBV29-1, the J gene TRBJ2-7; D unresolved. CDR3 in amino acids: CSVQSYEQYF. CDR3 nucleotides: TGCAGCGTTCAGAGCTACGAGCAGTACTTC.